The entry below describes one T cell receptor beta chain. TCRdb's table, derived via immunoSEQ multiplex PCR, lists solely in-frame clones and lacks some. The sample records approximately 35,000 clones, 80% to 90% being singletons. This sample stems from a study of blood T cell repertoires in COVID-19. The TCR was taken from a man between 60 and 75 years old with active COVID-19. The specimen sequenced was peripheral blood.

CDR3 residues: CASSIYPSGRSHEQYF. CDR3 sequence (DNA): TGTGCCAGCAGCATCTACCCTAGCGGGAGGTCCCACGAGCAGTACTTC. The V and J genes are TRBV7-2 and TRBJ2-7; 11 nucleotides line up with TRBD2. Germline CDR1 and CDR2: SGHTA and FQGNSA. CDR3 length: 16 residues. The J segment lost 5 bases and the V segment lost 5 bases, leaving 11 bases of the junction unmatched.